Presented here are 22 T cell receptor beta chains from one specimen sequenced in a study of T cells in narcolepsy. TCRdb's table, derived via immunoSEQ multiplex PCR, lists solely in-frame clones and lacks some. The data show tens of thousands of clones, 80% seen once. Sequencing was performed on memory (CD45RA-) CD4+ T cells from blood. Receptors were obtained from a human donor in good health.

The DNA for the CDR3 is TGTGCCAGCAGCGAGAGGGGAACCGGCACAGATACGCAGTATTTT. Residues: CASSERGTGTDTQYF. This chain connects TRBV9 to TRBJ2-3; D possibly uses TRBD1 or TRBD2 (5 bases each). V was shortened by 3 bases and J by 1 base, with 12 bases between the two germline ends. The CDR3 is 15 amino acids. Germline V lookup: CDR1 SGDLS, CDR2 YYNGEE.

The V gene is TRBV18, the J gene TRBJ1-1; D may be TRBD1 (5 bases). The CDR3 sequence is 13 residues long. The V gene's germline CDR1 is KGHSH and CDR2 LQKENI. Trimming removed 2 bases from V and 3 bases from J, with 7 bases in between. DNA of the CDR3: TGTGCCAGCTCACCATGGGGGGACACTGAAGCTTTCTTT. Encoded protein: CASSPWGDTEAFF.

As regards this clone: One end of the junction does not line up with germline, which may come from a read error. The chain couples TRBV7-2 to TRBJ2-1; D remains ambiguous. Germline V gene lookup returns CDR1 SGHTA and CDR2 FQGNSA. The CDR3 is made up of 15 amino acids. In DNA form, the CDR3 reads TGTGCCAGCAGCGTTTCACAGAGCTCCTACGATGAGCAGTTCTTC. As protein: CASSVSQSSYDEQFF.

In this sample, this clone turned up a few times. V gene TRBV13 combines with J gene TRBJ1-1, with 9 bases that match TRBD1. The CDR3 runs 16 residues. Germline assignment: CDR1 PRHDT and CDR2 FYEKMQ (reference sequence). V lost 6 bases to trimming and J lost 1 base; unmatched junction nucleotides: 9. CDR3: CASSLQTGQGNTEAFF. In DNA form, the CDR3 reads TGTGCCAGCAGTCTTCAGACGGGACAGGGGAACACTGAAGCTTTCTTT.

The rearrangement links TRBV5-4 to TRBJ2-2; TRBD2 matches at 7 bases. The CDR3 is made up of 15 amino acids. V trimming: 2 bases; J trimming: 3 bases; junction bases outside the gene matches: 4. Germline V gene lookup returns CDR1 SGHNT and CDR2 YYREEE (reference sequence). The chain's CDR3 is CASSLAGRYTGELFF. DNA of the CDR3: TGTGCCAGCAGCTTAGCGGGAAGGTACACCGGGGAGCTGTTTTTT.

DNA for the CDR3: TGTGCCAGTAGTATAGTGGGCCGAAGGGACTATGGCTACACCTTC. Its translation: CASSIVGRRDYGYTF. V usage is TRBV19 and J usage is TRBJ1-2, with D unclear. Deletions cut 1 base from V and 3 bases from J, with 12 bases between. Germline CDR1 reads LNHDA; CDR2 reads SQIVND (reference sequence). This CDR3 contains 15 residues.

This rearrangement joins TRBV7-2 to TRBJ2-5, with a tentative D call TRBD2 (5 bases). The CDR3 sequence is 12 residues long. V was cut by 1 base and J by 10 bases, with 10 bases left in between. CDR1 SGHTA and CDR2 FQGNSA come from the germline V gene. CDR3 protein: CASSLELGRQYF. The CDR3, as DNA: TGTGCCAGCAGCTTAGAACTAGGACGCCAGTACTTC.

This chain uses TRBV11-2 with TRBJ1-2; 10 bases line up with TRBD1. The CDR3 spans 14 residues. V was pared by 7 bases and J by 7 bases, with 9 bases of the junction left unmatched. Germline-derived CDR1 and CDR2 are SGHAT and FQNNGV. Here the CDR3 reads CASNGGQGYGGYTF. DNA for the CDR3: TGTGCCAGCAATGGGGGACAGGGGTACGGTGGCTACACCTTC. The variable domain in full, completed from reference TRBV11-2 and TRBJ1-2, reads EAGVAQSPRYKIIEKRQSVAFWCNPISGHATLYWYQQILGQGPKLLIQFQNNGVVDDSQLPKDRFSAERLKGVDSTLKIQPAKLEDSAVYLCASNGGQGYGGYTFGSGTRLTVV.

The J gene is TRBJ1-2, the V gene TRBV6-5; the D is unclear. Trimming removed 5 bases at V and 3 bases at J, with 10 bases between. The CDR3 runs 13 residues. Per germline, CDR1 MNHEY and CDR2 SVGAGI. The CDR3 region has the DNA TGTGCCAGCAGTGCGGCCGGGGACTATGGCTACACCTTC. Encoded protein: CASSAAGDYGYTF.

CDR3 DNA sequence: TGTGCCAGCAGCTTAGAGGGGGCGGGGGTCTACGAGCAGTACTTC. As protein: CASSLEGAGVYEQYF. V gene TRBV7-2 combines with J gene TRBJ2-7; the D call may be TRBD1 or TRBD2 (7 bases each). Germline-derived CDR1 and CDR2 are SGHTA and FQGNSA. Trimming took 1 base from V and 3 from J, leaving 13 bases between them. The CDR3 length is 15 residues.

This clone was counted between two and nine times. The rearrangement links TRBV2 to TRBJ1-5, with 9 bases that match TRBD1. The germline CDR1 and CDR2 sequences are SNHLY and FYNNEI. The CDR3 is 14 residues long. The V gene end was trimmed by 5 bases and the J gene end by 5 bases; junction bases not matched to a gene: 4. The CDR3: CASSPGQGYQPQHF. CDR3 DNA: TGTGCCAGCAGTCCGGGACAGGGATATCAGCCCCAGCATTTT.

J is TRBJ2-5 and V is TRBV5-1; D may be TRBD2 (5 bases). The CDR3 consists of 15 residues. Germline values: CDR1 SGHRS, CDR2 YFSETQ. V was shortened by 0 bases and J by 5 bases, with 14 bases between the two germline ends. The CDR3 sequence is CASSLVRGLGETQYF. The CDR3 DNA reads TGCGCCAGCAGCTTGGTGAGAGGGCTGGGCGAGACCCAGTACTTC.

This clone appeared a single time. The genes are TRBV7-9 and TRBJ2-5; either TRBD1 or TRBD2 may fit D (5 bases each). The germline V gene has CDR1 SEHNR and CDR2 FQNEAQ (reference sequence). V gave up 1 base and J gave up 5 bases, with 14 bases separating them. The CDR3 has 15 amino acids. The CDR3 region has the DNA TGTGCCAGCAGCTTAGGACCAGGGTGGAGGGAGACCCAGTACTTC. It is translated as CASSLGPGWRETQYF. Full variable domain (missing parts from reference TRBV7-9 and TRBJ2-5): DTGVSQNPRHKITKRGQNVTFRCDPISEHNRLYWYRQTLGQGPEFLTYFQNEAQLEKSRLLSDRFSAERPKGSFSTLEIQRTEQGDSAMYLCASSLGPGWRETQYFGPGTRLLVL.

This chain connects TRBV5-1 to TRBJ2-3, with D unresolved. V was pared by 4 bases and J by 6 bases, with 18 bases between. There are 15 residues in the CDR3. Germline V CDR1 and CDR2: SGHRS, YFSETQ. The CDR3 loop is CASSPLVGQLDTQYF. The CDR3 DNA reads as TGCGCCAGCAGCCCCTTAGTAGGTCAGTTGGATACGCAGTATTTT.

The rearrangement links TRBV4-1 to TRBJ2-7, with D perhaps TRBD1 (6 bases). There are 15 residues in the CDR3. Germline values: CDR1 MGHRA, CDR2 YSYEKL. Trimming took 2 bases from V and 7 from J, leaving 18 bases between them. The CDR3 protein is CASSQQTTARGEQYF. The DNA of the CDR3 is TGCGCCAGCAGCCAACAGACTACCGCAAGGGGGGAGCAGTACTTC.

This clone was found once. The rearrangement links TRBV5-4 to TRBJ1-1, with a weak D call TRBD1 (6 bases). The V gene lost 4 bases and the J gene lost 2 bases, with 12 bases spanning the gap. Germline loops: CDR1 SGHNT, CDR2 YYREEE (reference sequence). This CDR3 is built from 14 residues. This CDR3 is CASSVQGFNTEAFF. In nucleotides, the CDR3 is TGTGCCAGCAGCGTACAGGGTTTTAACACTGAAGCTTTCTTT.

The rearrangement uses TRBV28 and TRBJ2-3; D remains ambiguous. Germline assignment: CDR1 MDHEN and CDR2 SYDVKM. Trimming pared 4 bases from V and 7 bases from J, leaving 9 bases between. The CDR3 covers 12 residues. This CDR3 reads CASSSQLYTQYF. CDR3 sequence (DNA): TGTGCCAGCAGTTCTCAGTTGTATACGCAGTATTTT.

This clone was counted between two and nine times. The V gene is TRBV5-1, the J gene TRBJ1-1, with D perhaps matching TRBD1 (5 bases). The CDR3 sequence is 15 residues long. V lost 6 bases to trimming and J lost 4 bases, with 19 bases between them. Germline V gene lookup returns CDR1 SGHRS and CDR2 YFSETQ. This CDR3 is CASTVAGSYGTEAFF. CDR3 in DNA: TGCGCCAGCACCGTGGCAGGGTCGTACGGCACTGAAGCTTTCTTT.

In nucleotides, the CDR3 is TGTGCCAGCAGCTTGACCCATTACGAGGGGACAGCTAACTATGGCTACACCTTC. It yields the protein CASSLTHYEGTANYGYTF. The J gene is TRBJ1-2, the V gene TRBV5-4; 7 bases agree with TRBD1. Looked up from germline, CDR1 is SGHNT and CDR2 is YYREEE (reference sequence). The CDR3 has 18 residues. The ends lost 1 base at V and 0 bases at J; junction bases unmatched: 12.

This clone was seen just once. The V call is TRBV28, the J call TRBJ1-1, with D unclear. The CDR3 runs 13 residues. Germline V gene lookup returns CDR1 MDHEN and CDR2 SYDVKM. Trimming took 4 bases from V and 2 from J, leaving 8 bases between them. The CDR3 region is CASSSRINTEAFF. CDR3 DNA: TGTGCCAGCAGTTCACGGATCAACACTGAAGCTTTCTTT.

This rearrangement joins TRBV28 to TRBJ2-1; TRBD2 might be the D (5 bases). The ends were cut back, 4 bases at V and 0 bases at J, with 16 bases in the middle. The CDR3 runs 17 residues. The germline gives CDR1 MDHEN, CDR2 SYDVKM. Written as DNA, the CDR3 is TGTGCCAGCAGTTCCCCGCGGGTCCCCACCTCCTACAATGAGCAGTTCTTC. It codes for CASSSPRVPTSYNEQFF.

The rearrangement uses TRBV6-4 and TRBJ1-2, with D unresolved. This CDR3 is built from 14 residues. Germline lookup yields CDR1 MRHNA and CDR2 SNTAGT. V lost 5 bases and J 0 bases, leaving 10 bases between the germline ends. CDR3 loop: CASSQTRTNYGYTF. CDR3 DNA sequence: TGTGCCAGCAGTCAAACCAGAACTAACTATGGCTACACCTTC.